The 20 T cell receptor beta chains below come from one sample, sequenced in a study of T-cell reconstitution after alpha-beta-depleted transplantation in children. Preparation of the TCRbeta library was carried out with unique molecular identifiers. Using its own MiXCR run on the PCR reads, TCRdb lists one record per CDR3 protein. The repertoire has under 750,000 distinct CDR3 sequences, 23% of them found once; the top ten carry around an eighth. This specimen was PBMCs, mostly from graft donor cells, taken 360 days after TCRalphabeta/CD19-depleted stem cell transplant. The receptor set was obtained from a boy under two years old who had a stem cell transplant for acute myeloid leukemia, so the T cells may come from the graft donor.

This clonotype was recorded many times. CDR3 amino acids: CSVQTSGPEQFF. The CDR3 nucleotides are TGCAGTGTACAGACTAGCGGGCCTGAGCAGTTCTTC. This sequence joins TRBV20-1 and TRBJ2-1, with TRBD2 matching 10 bases. Germline CDR1 and CDR2: DFQATT and SNEGSKA (reference sequence). This CDR3 contains 12 residues. With V trimmed by 7 bases and J by 9 bases, 6 bases remained unmatched.

This clonotype occurred a few times. The J gene is TRBJ2-6, the V gene TRBV15, with a possible D match to TRBD1 (5 bases). V was pared by 0 bases and J by 2 bases, with 14 bases between. Looked up from germline, CDR1 is LNHNV and CDR2 is YYDKDF (reference sequence). CDR3 length: 18 amino acids. For the CDR3, the DNA is TGTGCCACCAGCAGAGACAGGGCCCTACTGGCTGGGGCCAACGTCCTGACTTTC. This sequence encodes CATSRDRALLAGANVLTF. Drawing the rest from reference TRBV15 and TRBJ2-6, the complete variable domain is DAMVIQNPRYQVTQFGKPVTLSCSQTLNHNVMYWYQQKSSQAPKLLFHYYDKDFNNEADTPDNFQSRRPNTSFCFLDIRSPGLGDTAMYLCATSRDRALLAGANVLTFGAGSRLTVL.

This clonotype was detected ten times or more. This chain joins TRBV4-1 and TRBJ2-6; no definite D call. The V and J ends lost 4 bases and 1 base respectively, with 11 bases between them. Germline V gene lookup returns CDR1 MGHRA and CDR2 YSYEKL. The CDR3 covers 16 residues. The CDR3 sequence: CASSLPKVSGANVLTF. CDR3 bases: TGCGCCAGCAGCCTACCGAAGGTTTCTGGGGCCAACGTCCTGACTTTC.

The CDR3 protein is CSASSPGAPHSSYEQYF. The CDR3 DNA sequence: TGCAGTGCTAGTTCCCCAGGGGCGCCCCATAGCTCCTACGAGCAGTACTTC. The chain uses TRBV20-1 and TRBJ2-7, with D perhaps TRBD1 (6 bases). Trimming cost V 3 bases and J 0 bases, with 21 bases left between them. Germline CDR1 and CDR2: DFQATT and SNEGSKA (reference sequence). This CDR3 region has 17 residues.

The chain employs TRBV28 and TRBJ1-3; 8 nucleotides match TRBD1. Per germline, CDR1 MDHEN and CDR2 SYDVKM. This CDR3 is 14 amino acids long. The V gene end was trimmed by 4 bases and the J gene end by 7 bases; junction bases not matched to a gene: 6. CDR3 bases: TGTGCCAGCAGTTCAGGACAGGGTGGGAACACCATATATTTT. Protein product: CASSSGQGGNTIYF. The full variable domain, rest sourced from reference TRBV28 and TRBJ1-3, is DVKVTQSSRYLVKRTGEKVFLECVQDMDHENMFWYRQDPGLGLRLIYFSYDVKMKEKGDIPEGYSVSREKKERFSLILESASTNQTSMYLCASSSGQGGNTIYFGEGSWLTVV.

This clonotype was seen a few times. This chain uses TRBV20-1 with TRBJ2-3; 10 bases map to TRBD2. J gave up 0 bases and V 2 bases, and 5 bases lay outside the gene matches. The CDR3 sequence is 16 residues long. Germline V gene lookup returns CDR1 DFQATT and CDR2 SNEGSKA (reference sequence). Here the CDR3 DNA reads TGCAGTGCTAGACTAGCGGGGGACTTCAGCACAGATACGCAGTATTTT. It is translated as CSARLAGDFSTDTQYF.

This clonotype was picked up many times. This sequence joins TRBV2 and TRBJ2-3; perhaps TRBD2 as D (5 bases). There are 12 residues in the CDR3. Trimming took off 7 bases at V and 7 bases at J, with 12 bases between the two ends. CDR1 and CDR2 from the germline V gene are SNHLY and FYNNEI. CDR3 bases: TGTGCCAGCACGGCGGGTGCAAATACGCAGTATTTT. As protein: CASTAGANTQYF.

In its sample, this clonotype was seen once. This rearrangement joins TRBV4-2 to TRBJ1-5; 9 nucleotides agree with TRBD1. With 2 bases clipped from V and 3 bases from J, the junction kept 8 bases outside the gene matches. The CDR3 contains 17 residues. Germline V gene data show CDR1 as LGHNA and CDR2 as YNFKEQ. CDR3 coding DNA: TGTGCCAGCAGCCAAAGGTCTACAGGGGGCAACAATCAGCCCCAGCATTTT. It is translated as CASSQRSTGGNNQPQHF.

The table lists this clonotype with a few counts. The genes are TRBV4-1 and TRBJ2-1; D is undetermined. Germline V gene sequence: CDR1 MGHRA, CDR2 YSYEKL. The CDR3 is 15 amino acids. The V gene lost 7 bases and the J gene lost 0 bases, with 13 bases spanning the gap. The CDR3 protein is CASNPWQTSYNEQFF. The CDR3 DNA reads as TGCGCCAGCAACCCCTGGCAGACCTCCTACAATGAGCAGTTCTTC.

The chain has TRBV10-3 and TRBJ1-2, with no clear D. Trimming stripped 3 bases from V and 3 bases from J, with 8 bases between. Germline assignment: CDR1 ENHRY and CDR2 SYGVKD. This CDR3 contains 13 residues. Here the CDR3 DNA reads TGTGCCATCAGTGAAGGCAGCGACTATGGCTACACCTTC. Its protein product is CAISEGSDYGYTF.

The V gene is TRBV20-1, the J gene TRBJ2-3; the D is unclear. In germline, CDR1 is DFQATT, CDR2 SNEGSKA (reference sequence). The CDR3 is 17 amino acids. The CDR3 sequence: CRPSPALYSLTTDTQYF. DNA for the CDR3: TGCAGGCCATCCCCCGCCCTGTACTCACTCACCACAGATACGCAGTATTTT.

The rearrangement uses TRBV20-1 and TRBJ2-1; 10 bases match TRBD2. The CDR3 runs to 18 residues. J gave up 8 bases and V 2 bases, and 18 bases lay outside the gene matches. Per germline, CDR1 DFQATT and CDR2 SNEGSKA (reference sequence). CDR3 amino acids: CSARLSGGASLRQYEQFF. For the CDR3, the DNA is TGCAGTGCTAGACTGAGCGGGGGGGCCTCCCTCCGACAATATGAGCAGTTCTTC.

The table lists this clonotype with a few counts. V and J are TRBV20-1 and TRBJ2-1, with 11 nucleotides matching TRBD2. CDR3 size: 17 residues. J lost 2 bases, V lost 7 bases, and 13 bases had no gene match. Looked up from germline, CDR1 is DFQATT and CDR2 is SNEGSKA (reference sequence). The CDR3 bases are TGCAGTGTTAAACCGGGACTAGCGGTAAGAACCTACAATGAGCAGTTCTTC. It translates to CSVKPGLAVRTYNEQFF.

This clonotype was picked up many times. This chain joins TRBV2 and TRBJ2-7; maybe TRBD2 (7 bases). Germline V lookup: CDR1 SNHLY, CDR2 FYNNEI. The CDR3 is made up of 15 amino acids. V gave up 8 bases and J gave up 2 bases, with 19 bases separating them. Written as DNA, the CDR3 is TGTGCCAGCCGCAGGGAGGGGGGATTTCCCTACGAGCAGTACGTC. It translates to CASRREGGFPYEQYV.

This clonotype was seen many times. This rearrangement joins TRBV12-3 or TRBV12-4 to TRBJ2-1; D gene ambiguous. Trimming pared 3 bases from V and 1 base from J, leaving 10 bases between. The CDR3 loop spans 15 amino acids. CDR3 amino acids: CASSFSPSSYNEQFF. CDR3 nucleotides: TGTGCCAGCAGTTTTAGCCCTTCGTCCTACAATGAGCAGTTCTTC.

The chain links TRBV7-2 to TRBJ2-2; D unresolved. This CDR3 is built from 15 residues. CDR1 is SGHTA, CDR2 FQGNSA, per germline. Trimming stripped 1 base from V and 3 bases from J, with 9 bases between. The CDR3 spells CASSLGRTYTGELFF. In nucleotides, the CDR3 is TGTGCCAGCAGCTTAGGCAGGACGTACACCGGGGAGCTGTTTTTT.

In its sample, this clonotype was seen many times. J is TRBJ1-1 and V is TRBV18; the D gene is possibly TRBD1 (5 bases). V gave up 6 bases and J gave up 7 bases, with 15 bases separating them. Germline V CDR1 and CDR2: KGHSH, LQKENI. This CDR3 is built from 13 residues. The CDR3 protein is CASSYQRTGEAFF. DNA of the CDR3: TGTGCCAGCTCCTACCAACGAACAGGTGAAGCTTTCTTT.

Concerning this clonotype itself: Likely a read error: the CDR3 ends without its conserved phenylalanine or tryptophan. The V gene is TRBV20-1, the J gene TRBJ2-7, with D tentatively TRBD1 (5 bases). V gave up 3 bases and J gave up 5 bases, with 14 bases separating them. The length of the CDR3 is 13 residues. The germline V gene has CDR1 DFQATT and CDR2 SNEGSKA (reference sequence). CDR3 nucleotides: TGCAGTGCTAGCAGGGATAGGGGAAACGAGCAGTACATC. Encoded protein: CSASRDRGNEQYI.

This clonotype was seen a handful of times. The chain combines TRBV20-1 with TRBJ2-3, with TRBD2 identical over 8 bases. Per germline, CDR1 DFQATT and CDR2 SNEGSKA (reference sequence). The CDR3 sequence is 14 residues long. J gave up 3 bases and V 3 bases, and 5 bases lay outside the gene matches. CDR3 loop: CSASSGVGTDTQYF. The CDR3, as DNA: TGCAGTGCTAGTAGCGGGGTCGGGACAGATACGCAGTATTTT.

The J gene is TRBJ2-5, the V gene TRBV6-2 or TRBV6-3; D remains ambiguous. The length of the CDR3 is 14 residues. V was pared by 0 bases and J by 4 bases, with 9 bases between. CDR1 is MNHEY and CDR2 is SVGEGT in the germline V gene. CDR3 sequence reads: CASSYSVGGETQYF. DNA for the CDR3: TGTGCCAGCAGTTACTCGGTCGGTGGAGAGACCCAGTACTTC.